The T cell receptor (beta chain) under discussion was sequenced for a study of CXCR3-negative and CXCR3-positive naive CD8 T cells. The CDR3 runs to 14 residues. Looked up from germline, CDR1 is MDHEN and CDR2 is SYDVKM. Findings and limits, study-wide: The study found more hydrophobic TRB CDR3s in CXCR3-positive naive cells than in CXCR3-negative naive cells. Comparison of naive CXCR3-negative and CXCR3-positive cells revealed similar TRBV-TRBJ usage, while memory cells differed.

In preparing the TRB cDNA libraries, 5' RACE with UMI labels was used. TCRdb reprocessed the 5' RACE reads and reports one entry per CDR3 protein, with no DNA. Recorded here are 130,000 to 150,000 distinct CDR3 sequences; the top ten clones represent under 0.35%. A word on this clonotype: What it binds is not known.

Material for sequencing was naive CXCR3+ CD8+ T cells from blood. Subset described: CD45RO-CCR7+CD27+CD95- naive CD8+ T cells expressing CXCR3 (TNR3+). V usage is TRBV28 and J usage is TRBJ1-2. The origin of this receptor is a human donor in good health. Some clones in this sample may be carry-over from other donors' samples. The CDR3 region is CASSLVLLNYGYTF.